These T cell receptor beta chains were read from a single sample in a study of blood T cells in healthy people across ages. Using its own MiXCR run on the 5' RACE reads, TCRdb lists one record per CDR3 protein. The sample lists some 730,000 distinct CDR3 sequences; 22% were seen once. Source material: blood. The receptors stem from a man between 65 and 80 years old in good health. Each CDR3 is given with its conserved first and last residue. A D gene is named only where the DNA matches it firmly. The size field is filled for only some rows; it gives once, few, many or a size class.

-,few,TRBJ1-1,TRBV7-2,TGTGCCAGCAGCTCCTCACGCGATGAAGCTTTCTTT,CASSSSRDEAFF
-,many,TRBJ2-4,TRBV12-3/TRBV12-4,TGTGCCAGCAGGCCCTCGGGGGCCTCACTGGACAAAAACATTCAGTACTTC,CASRPSGASLDKNIQYF
-,-,TRBJ2-6,TRBV10-3,TGTGCCACTAGGATTTCCTACTCTGGGGCCAACGTCCTGACTTTC,CATRISYSGANVLTF
-,-,TRBJ2-5,TRBV6-1,TGTGCCAGCAGTGAGCGGGACCAAAAAATGAGGGCCATCCAAGAGACCCAGTACTTC,CASSERDQKMRAIQETQYF
-,few,TRBJ1-1,TRBV7-3,TGTGCCAGCAGCTCACGGACGGGCCCGGAAGGCTCCGCTGAAGCTTTCTTT,CASSSRTGPEGSAEAFF
TRBD1,-,TRBJ1-6,TRBV6-1,TGTGCCAGCAGTGAACAGGGGGGGGTGTCACCCCTCCACTTT,CASSEQGGVSPLHF
-,-,TRBJ1-4,TRBV20-1,TGCAGTGCTATGCCCCAGGGGGAAAAACTGTTTTTT,CSAMPQGEKLFF
-,-,TRBJ1-1,TRBV13,TGTGCCAGCCGCTCTGGTGTTGAAGCTTTCTTT,CASRSGVEAFF
TRBD2,many,TRBJ2-3,TRBV27,TGTGCCAGCAGCCGGACTAGCGGGGCTAGCACAGATACGCAGTATTTT,CASSRTSGASTDTQYF
-,-,TRBJ1-1,TRBV12-3/TRBV12-4,TGTGCCAGCAGTTTAGGTGGACGGGAAGCTTTCTTT,CASSLGGREAFF
TRBD2,-,TRBJ2-1,TRBV9,TGTGCCAGCAGCGGACAGAGCGGGAGGGCCTTAGCTGAGCAGTTCTTC,CASSGQSGRALAEQFF
-,few,TRBJ2-7,TRBV12-3/TRBV12-4,TGTGCCAGCAGCAAGCTTAAAGGGGTCTACGAGCAGTACTTC,CASSKLKGVYEQYF
TRBD2,few,TRBJ2-7,TRBV7-9,TGTGCCAGTAGCGGGGCAGGGCCAGGCGAGCAGTACTTC,CASSGAGPGEQYF
TRBD1,-,TRBJ1-1,TRBV12-3/TRBV12-4,TGTGCCAGCAGTCCCTTGACAGGGGTCAACACTGAAGCTTTCTTT,CASSPLTGVNTEAFF
-,few,TRBJ1-5,TRBV28,TGTGCCAGCAGTTTATATGAGGCAGTGGGCAATCAGCCCCAGCATTTT,CASSLYEAVGNQPQHF
TRBD1,-,TRBJ2-7,TRBV20-1,TGCAGTGCAAGACAGGGGCTCGAGCAGTACTTC,CSARQGLEQYF
-,-,TRBJ2-3,TRBV2,TGTGCCAGCACCCCGTCTCGTGGGGGCACAGATACGCAGTATTTT,CASTPSRGGTDTQYF
-,-,TRBJ2-3,TRBV14,TGTGCCAGCAGCCAAAACAGGGCCGCCCCAGATACGCAGTATTTT,CASSQNRAAPDTQYF
-,-,TRBJ1-5,TRBV6-5,TGTGCCAGCAGTTACGACGTTGGTTTAGGGACCAGGAGTCAGCCCCAGCATTTT,CASSYDVGLGTRSQPQHF
-,-,TRBJ2-2,TRBV28,TGTGCCAGCAGTTTATACCGGGACGCCGGGGAGCTGTTTTTT,CASSLYRDAGELFF
-,-,TRBJ1-4,TRBV2,TGTGCCAGCAGTGCGGGACATTATGGCAGTAATGAAAAACTGTTTTTT,CASSAGHYGSNEKLFF
-,few,TRBJ2-1,TRBV7-9,TGTGCCAGCAGCTTAGTTGGGGGGCGGCAAGGTGGGATATACAATGAGCAGTTCTTC,CASSLVGGRQGGIYNEQFF
-,-,TRBJ2-3,TRBV5-1,TGCGCCAGCATCGCACAGGGTTTTAGCACAGATACGCAGTATTTT,CASIAQGFSTDTQYF
TRBD2,-,TRBJ2-3,TRBV7-3,TGTGCCAGCAGCTTTGGGGGGGGAGCTAGCACAGATACGCAGTATTTT,CASSFGGGASTDTQYF
-,-,TRBJ2-3,TRBV6-1,TGTGCCAGCAGCCCCGCAGCGGCGTCGGTGATAGATACGCAGTATTTT,CASSPAAASVIDTQYF
-,few,TRBJ1-1,TRBV6-6,TGTGCCAGCAGCTACCCCCTCGGCGAAGGGCGGATCGGCACTGAAGCTTTCTTT,CASSYPLGEGRIGTEAFF
TRBD2,-,TRBJ2-3,TRBV7-9,TGTGCCAGCAGACAGACTAGCGGGGGCACAGATACGCAGTATTTT,CASRQTSGGTDTQYF